The rows below give T cell receptor beta chains drawn from one sample of a study of early T cells in non-severe SARS-CoV-2 infection. MiXCR, run by TCRdb on the 5' RACE reads, gives a single entry per CDR3 protein. The sample has 50,000 to 65,000 distinct CDR3 sequences, just over 20% seen once. Source: whole blood, taken at baseline. Receptor source: an adult who was a healthcare worker with PCR-confirmed SARS-CoV-2 infection or an uninfected control (not recorded which). Each CDR3 is given with its conserved first and last residue. The order of the fields is D gene, J gene, clone size, V gene, CDR3 protein, CDR3 DNA. D genes are given only for firm matches. Only some rows state a clone size, as once, few, many or a class for expanded clones.

TRBD1,TRBJ2-3,.,TRBV20-1,CSAHPGTGDTDTQYF,TGCAGTGCTCATCCAGGGACAGGGGACACAGATACGCAGTATTTT
.,TRBJ1-6,.,TRBV7-9,CASSPPPHNSPLHF,TGTGCCAGCAGCCCACCTCCCCATAATTCACCCCTCCACTTT
.,TRBJ2-3,many,TRBV12-3/TRBV12-4,CASSSLDRTSTDTQYF,TGTGCCAGCAGCTCCCTTGACAGGACTAGCACAGATACGCAGTATTTT
.,TRBJ1-2,.,TRBV12-3/TRBV12-4,CASRKDSDYGYTF,TGTGCCAGCAGGAAAGACAGCGACTATGGCTACACCTTC
.,TRBJ1-1,.,TRBV13,CASSSRRLNTEAFF,TGTGCCAGCAGCTCCCGGCGGTTGAACACTGAAGCTTTCTTT
.,TRBJ2-5,few,TRBV12-3/TRBV12-4,CASSKTGRGTQYF,TGTGCCAGCAGTAAAACAGGGCGCGGGACCCAGTACTTC
TRBD1,TRBJ1-1,.,TRBV2,CASRGTGTEAFF,TGTGCCAGCAGAGGGACAGGGACTGAAGCTTTCTTT
TRBD1,TRBJ2-1,.,TRBV12-3/TRBV12-4,CASRTTSTGGRYREQFF,TGTGCCAGCAGGACCACCTCGACAGGGGGCAGGTACCGTGAGCAGTTCTTC
.,TRBJ1-1,.,TRBV29-1,CSGQTGRLNTEAFF,TGCAGCGGCCAGACAGGCCGGCTGAACACTGAAGCTTTCTTT
.,TRBJ2-2,few,TRBV5-4,CASSLPAGGELFF,TGTGCCAGCAGCTTACCCGCAGGCGGGGAGCTGTTTTTT
.,TRBJ2-5,.,TRBV2,CATSELLETQYF,TGTGCCACAAGCGAGCTGCTGGAGACCCAGTACTTC
.,TRBJ2-3,many,TRBV29-1,CSASRQTSTDTQYF,TGCAGCGCCAGCCGACAGACTAGCACAGATACGCAGTATTTT
TRBD1,TRBJ1-2,.,TRBV7-2,CASSLSWTGRGYTF,TGTGCCAGCAGCTTATCTTGGACAGGCCGGGGCTACACCTTC
.,TRBJ2-5,.,TRBV9,CASSVRPKETQYF,TGTGCCAGCAGCGTACGACCCAAGGAGACCCAGTACTTC
.,TRBJ2-3,.,TRBV18,CASSPGGPDTQYF,TGTGCCAGCTCACCAGGTGGGCCAGATACGCAGTATTTT
.,TRBJ1-2,.,TRBV6-6,CASNPLGEGMWGYTF,TGTGCCAGCAACCCACTCGGGGAGGGGATGTGGGGCTACACCTTC
.,TRBJ2-3,few,TRBV12-5,CASGFWGSTDTQYF,TGTGCTAGTGGTTTTTGGGGGAGCACAGATACGCAGTATTTT
.,TRBJ2-3,few,TRBV5-1,CASSFQGIGTDTQYF,TGCGCCAGCAGCTTTCAGGGGATAGGGACAGATACGCAGTATTTT
.,TRBJ1-1,few,TRBV18,CASSPPAGRDTEAFF,TGTGCCAGCTCACCCCCGGCCGGCAGAGACACTGAAGCTTTCTTT
.,TRBJ2-1,few,TRBV5-4,CASKGDFTYNEQFF,TGTGCCAGCAAAGGGGACTTTACCTACAATGAGCAGTTCTTC
.,TRBJ2-3,many,TRBV10-3,CAISVGGRGHSTDTQYF,TGTGCCATCAGTGTGGGAGGTCGGGGACATAGCACAGATACGCAGTATTTT
.,TRBJ2-7,few,TRBV21-1,CASSAGSEQYF,TGTGCCAGCAGCGCGGGTTCAGAGCAGTACTTC
.,TRBJ2-3,few,TRBV3-1,CASSQEGGAQYF,TGTGCCAGCAGCCAAGAAGGAGGAGCGCAGTATTTT
.,TRBJ2-3,.,TRBV10-3,CAISESWGTDTQYF,TGTGCCATCAGTGAGTCTTGGGGAACAGATACGCAGTATTTT
TRBD2,TRBJ2-1,.,TRBV29-1,CSVEDEGGGMNEQFF,TGCAGCGTTGAAGATGAGGGCGGGGGGATGAATGAGCAGTTCTTC
.,TRBJ2-5,many,TRBV12-3/TRBV12-4,CASKEDGVETQYF,TGTGCCAGCAAGGAAGACGGGGTGGAGACCCAGTACTTC
.,TRBJ2-7,many,TRBV14,CASSQGRQKSSYEQYF,TGTGCCAGCAGCCAAGGTCGGCAGAAAAGCTCCTACGAGCAGTACTTC
.,TRBJ2-6,.,TRBV18,CASSPGRTSGANVLTF,TGTGCCAGCTCACCGGGCAGGACCTCTGGGGCCAACGTCCTGACTTTC
TRBD1,TRBJ2-7,few,TRBV6-2/TRBV6-3,CASSYLTDRGYEQYF,TGTGCCAGCAGTTACCTCACGGACAGGGGCTACGAGCAGTACTTC
.,TRBJ1-1,many,TRBV7-9,CASSLGWGLNTEAFF,TGTGCCAGCAGCTTAGGTTGGGGATTGAACACTGAAGCTTTCTTT
TRBD1,TRBJ2-5,.,TRBV27,CASSATGVFRETQYF,TGTGCCAGCAGTGCGACAGGGGTATTTCGAGAGACCCAGTACTTC
.,TRBJ2-7,.,TRBV3-1,CASGRGTSYEQYF,TGTGCCAGCGGGCGGGGGACATCCTACGAGCAGTACTTC
.,TRBJ2-7,few,TRBV2,CASSGAGNTEQYF,TGTGCCAGCAGTGGGGCGGGGAATACCGAGCAGTACTTC
.,TRBJ2-3,few,TRBV11-2,CASSLTRTDTQYF,TGTGCCAGCAGCTTAACCCGCACAGATACGCAGTATTTT
.,TRBJ1-6,.,TRBV4-1,CASSQVSRGLKPLHF,TGCGCCAGCAGCCAAGTGAGCCGGGGACTTAAACCCCTCCACTTT
.,TRBJ2-3,few,TRBV29-1,CSVEYGHTDTQYF,TGCAGCGTTGAATATGGACACACAGATACGCAGTATTTT
.,TRBJ1-5,.,TRBV20-1,CSASRTALGDQPQHF,TGCAGTGCTAGCCGGACAGCCCTGGGGGATCAGCCCCAGCATTTT
.,TRBJ1-1,few,TRBV12-5,CASAAPGTLNTEAFF,TGTGCTAGTGCCGCTCCCGGGACGCTGAACACTGAAGCTTTCTTT
.,TRBJ2-5,.,TRBV20-1,CSARAETQYF,TGCAGTGCTAGAGCCGAGACCCAGTACTTC
TRBD2,TRBJ2-2,.,TRBV6-6,CASSSPGLAASGELFF,TGTGCCAGCAGTTCCCCGGGACTAGCGGCGTCCGGGGAGCTGTTTTTT
.,TRBJ2-7,few,TRBV20-1,CSATREHEQYF,TGCAGTGCTACCAGGGAGCACGAGCAGTACTTC
TRBD2,TRBJ2-3,.,TRBV10-2,CASLYGGGDTDTQYF,TGCGCCAGCCTTTATGGCGGGGGGGACACAGATACGCAGTATTTT
TRBD1,TRBJ2-7,few,TRBV5-1,CASSYRGPAYEQYF,TGCGCCAGCAGCTACAGGGGGCCGGCCTACGAGCAGTACTTC
.,TRBJ1-1,.,TRBV6-1,CASTLRGEAFF,TGTGCCAGCACCCTCCGGGGTGAAGCTTTCTTT
TRBD2,TRBJ2-3,.,TRBV3-1,CASSQEKAGVYEDTQYF,TGTGCCAGCAGCCAAGAGAAAGCGGGGGTCTACGAAGATACGCAGTATTTT
.,TRBJ1-1,.,TRBV18,CASSLYQGRESEAFF,TGTGCCAGCTCACTTTACCAGGGGCGAGAGTCTGAAGCTTTCTTT
.,TRBJ1-1,.,TRBV12-3/TRBV12-4,CASSAGHANTEAFF,TGTGCCAGCAGTGCGGGACACGCGAACACTGAAGCTTTCTTT
.,TRBJ2-2,many,TRBV6-5,CASRKNTGELFF,TGTGCCAGCAGAAAAAACACCGGGGAGCTGTTTTTT
.,TRBJ1-3,.,TRBV30,CAWRFGLRLNTIYF,TGTGCCTGGAGGTTTGGACTGCGTTTGAACACCATATATTTT
TRBD2,TRBJ2-1,.,TRBV5-1,CASSPVTSGGNEQFF,TGCGCCAGCAGCCCGGTGACTAGCGGGGGAAATGAGCAGTTCTTC
TRBD2,TRBJ2-3,.,TRBV7-6,CASSRLAGTDTQYF,TGTGCCAGCAGCCGACTAGCGGGGACAGATACGCAGTATTTT
.,TRBJ2-3,few,TRBV9,CASSVELGNTQYF,TGTGCCAGCAGCGTAGAGCTGGGGAATACGCAGTATTTT
.,TRBJ2-3,few,TRBV5-1,CASSVLGTDTQYF,TGCGCCAGCAGCGTGTTGGGCACAGATACGCAGTATTTT